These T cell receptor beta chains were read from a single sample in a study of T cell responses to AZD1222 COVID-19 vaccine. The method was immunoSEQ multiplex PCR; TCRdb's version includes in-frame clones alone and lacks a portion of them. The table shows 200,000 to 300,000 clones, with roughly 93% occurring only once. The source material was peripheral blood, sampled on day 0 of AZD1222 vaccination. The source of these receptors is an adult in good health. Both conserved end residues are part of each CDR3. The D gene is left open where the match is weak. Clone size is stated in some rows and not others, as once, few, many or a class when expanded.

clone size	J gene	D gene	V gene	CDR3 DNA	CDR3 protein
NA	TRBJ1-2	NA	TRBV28	TGTGCCAGCAGTTTACAGGGCCGGAACTATGGCTACACCTTC	CASSLQGRNYGYTF
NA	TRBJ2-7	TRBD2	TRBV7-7	TGTGCCAGCAGCGTGGGACTAGCAGGCCCACAACGGGGGGAATCTTACGAGCAGTACTTC	CASSVGLAGPQRGESYEQYF
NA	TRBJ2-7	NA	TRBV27	TGTGCCAGCAGTTCCTTGACGGGAAGCCCCTACGAGCAGTACTTC	CASSSLTGSPYEQYF
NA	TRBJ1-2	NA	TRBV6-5	TGTGCCAGCAGGAGAGGGACATCCGGAAACTATGGCTACACCTTC	CASRRGTSGNYGYTF
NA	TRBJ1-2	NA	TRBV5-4	TGTGCCAGCAGCTTGAGGGAGACAGATGGCTACACCTTC	CASSLRETDGYTF
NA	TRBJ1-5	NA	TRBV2	TGTGCCAGCAGGACGGGGGACAGCAATCAGCCCCAGCATTTT	CASRTGDSNQPQHF
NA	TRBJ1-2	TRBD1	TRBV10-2	TGCGCCAGCAGTATGACAGGGTATGGCTACACCTTC	CASSMTGYGYTF
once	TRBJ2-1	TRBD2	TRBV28	TGTGCCAGCAGCTCCTATAGCGGGAAGGCGTACAATGAGCAGTTCTTC	CASSSYSGKAYNEQFF
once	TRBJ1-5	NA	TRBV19	TGTGCCAGTAGTGGCGGGACACTTAGCAATCAGCCCCAGCATTTT	CASSGGTLSNQPQHF
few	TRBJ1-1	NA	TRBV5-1	TGCGCCAGCAGCCACCGGGGACCTGGGGACACTGAAGCTTTCTTT	CASSHRGPGDTEAFF
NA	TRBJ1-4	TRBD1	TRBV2	TGTGCCAGCAGTTCCCTAGACAGGGGAAACGAAAAACTGTTTTTT	CASSSLDRGNEKLFF
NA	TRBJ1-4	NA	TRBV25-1	TGTGCCAGCAGTGAATTACAGGGAAGGAATGAAAAACTGTTTTTT	CASSELQGRNEKLFF
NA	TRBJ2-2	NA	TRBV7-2	TGTGCCAGCACCCGGGGCGCGAACACCGGGGAGCTGTTTTTT	CASTRGANTGELFF
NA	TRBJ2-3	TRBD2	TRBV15	TGTGCCACCAGCAGAGACCTCAAAGCGGGGGGCCGATATACGCAGTATTTT	CATSRDLKAGGRYTQYF
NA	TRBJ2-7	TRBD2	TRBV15	TGTGCCACCAGCAACACCGGGACTAGGAGCTCCTACGAGCAGTACTTC	CATSNTGTRSSYEQYF
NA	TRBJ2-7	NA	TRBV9	TGTGCCAACGGGCGGCGCTCCTACGAGCAGTACTTC	CANGRRSYEQYF
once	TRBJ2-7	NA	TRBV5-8	TGTGCCAGCAGCTTAACACAGGCCTACGAGCAGTACTTC	CASSLTQAYEQYF
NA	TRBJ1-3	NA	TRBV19	TGTGCCAGTAATCAGGGGAGCTCTGGAAACACCATATATTTT	CASNQGSSGNTIYF
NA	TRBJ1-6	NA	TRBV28	TGTGCCAGCAGTTTGGCCAGGGCCTATAATTCACCCCTCCACTTT	CASSLARAYNSPLHF
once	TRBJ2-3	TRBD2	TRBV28	TGTGCCAGCAGGGGGACTAGCGGGAGGCGTACGCAGTATTTT	CASRGTSGRRTQYF
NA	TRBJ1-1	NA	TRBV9	TGTGCCAGCAGCTTACAAGGGGGAATACCGTCCGCTGAAGCTTTCTTT	CASSLQGGIPSAEAFF
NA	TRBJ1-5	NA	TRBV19	TGTGCCAGTAGTATAGGAAGGGGTCAGCCCCAGCATTTT	CASSIGRGQPQHF
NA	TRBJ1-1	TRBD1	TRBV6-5	TGTGCCAGCAGGGCCACCAGACAGGGGAACACTGAAGCTTTCTTT	CASRATRQGNTEAFF
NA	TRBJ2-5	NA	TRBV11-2	TGTGCCAGCAGCTCGCTACAGGGAATAGGGGTAGAGACCCAGTACTTC	CASSSLQGIGVETQYF
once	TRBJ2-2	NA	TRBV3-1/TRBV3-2	TGTGCCAGCAGCCGTCTGAGGGCGGGCACCGGGGAGCTGTTTTTT	CASSRLRAGTGELFF
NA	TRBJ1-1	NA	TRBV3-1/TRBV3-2	TGTGCCAGCAGCCCGGGACCGCAGGGGACTGAAGCTTTCTTT	CASSPGPQGTEAFF
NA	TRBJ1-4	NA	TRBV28	TGTGCCAGCAGTTTAACCAGCGTCGGGGGAAAACTGTTTTTT	CASSLTSVGGKLFF
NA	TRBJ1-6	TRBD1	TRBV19	TGTGCCAGTAGTATGGCAGGGGGCCAGGCACCCCTCCACTTT	CASSMAGGQAPLHF
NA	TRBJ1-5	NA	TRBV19	TGTGCCAGTAGTATAGGGCCCACCCGGCCCCAGCATTTT	CASSIGPTRPQHF
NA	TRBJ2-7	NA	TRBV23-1	TGCGCCAGCAGTCTCAAGGCCGGCAAACCCTACGAGCAGTACTTC	CASSLKAGKPYEQYF
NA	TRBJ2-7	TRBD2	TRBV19	TGTGCCAGTAGCTTTACTAGCGGGAGGAGTGACGAGCAGTACTTC	CASSFTSGRSDEQYF
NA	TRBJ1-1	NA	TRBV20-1	TGCAGTGCCGGGGGGGAAATTGAAGCTTTCTTT	CSAGGEIEAFF
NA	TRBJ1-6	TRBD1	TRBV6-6	TGTGCCAGCAGTGCTGGACAGGGCATTGGTTCACCCCTCCACTTT	CASSAGQGIGSPLHF
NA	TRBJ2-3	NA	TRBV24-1	TGTGCCAACACCCCCGGGGGAACAGATACGCAGTATTTT	CANTPGGTDTQYF
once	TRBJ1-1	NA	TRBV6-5	TGTGCCAGCAGTACCGGGAACACTGAAGCTTTCTTT	CASSTGNTEAFF
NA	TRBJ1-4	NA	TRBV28	TGTGCCAGCAGTCCCCATTCCTTCTTAGCAGGGAATGATGAAAAACTGTTTTTT	CASSPHSFLAGNDEKLFF
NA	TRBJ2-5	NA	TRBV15	TGTGCCACCAGCCCCCGTATAGGACAAGAGACCCAGTACTTC	CATSPRIGQETQYF
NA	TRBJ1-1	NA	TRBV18	TGTGCCAGCTCACCACCCACACAGACTGAAGCTTTCTTT	CASSPPTQTEAFF
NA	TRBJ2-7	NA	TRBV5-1	TGCGCCAGCAGCTCGCATCGACAGGACTACGAGCAGTACTTC	CASSSHRQDYEQYF
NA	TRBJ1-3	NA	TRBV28	TGTGCCAGCAGTCCCCCCACGGGATCCTCTGGAAACACCATATATTTT	CASSPPTGSSGNTIYF
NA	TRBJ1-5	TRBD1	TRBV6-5	TGTGCCAGCATCGGACAGGGTAATCAGCCCCAGCATTTT	CASIGQGNQPQHF
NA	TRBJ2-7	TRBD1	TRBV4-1	TGCGCCAGCAGCCAAGCAGCGACAGGGCCTGACTACTTC	CASSQAATGPDYF
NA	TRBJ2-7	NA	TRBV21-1	TGTGCCAGCAGCAAAAATTCTTCATCCCGTTTGGGCTGCGAGCAGTACTTC	CASSKNSSSRLGCEQYF
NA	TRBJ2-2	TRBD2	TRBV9	TGTGCCAGCAGCGTAGGCGGGAGATTTACCGGGGAGCTGTTTTTT	CASSVGGRFTGELFF
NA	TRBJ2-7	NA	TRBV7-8	TGTGCCAGCAGCCCATTAACAGGCTATATCTACGAGCAGTACTTC	CASSPLTGYIYEQYF
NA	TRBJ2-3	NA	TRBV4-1	TGCGCCAGCAGCCATCTATACCTCGGGGGAACAGATACGCAGTATTTT	CASSHLYLGGTDTQYF
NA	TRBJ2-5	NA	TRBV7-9	TGTGCCAGCACCATTGACCAGCTGGAGACCCAGTACTTC	CASTIDQLETQYF
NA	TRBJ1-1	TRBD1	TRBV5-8	TGTGCCAGCAGCCACGACAGGGGCACTGAAGCTTTCTTT	CASSHDRGTEAFF
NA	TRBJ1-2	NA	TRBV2	TGTGCCAGCAGTGAAACGGAACAGAACTATGGCTACACCTTC	CASSETEQNYGYTF
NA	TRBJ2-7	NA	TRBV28	TGTGCCAGCAGAGACCAGGGGTGGTACTCCTACGAGCAGTACTTC	CASRDQGWYSYEQYF
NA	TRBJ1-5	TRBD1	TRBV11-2	TGTGCCAGCAGCTTCGGGACAGGGGCCGCTCAGCCCCAGCATTTT	CASSFGTGAAQPQHF
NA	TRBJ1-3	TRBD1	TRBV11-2	TGTGCCAGCAGATTCTCTGCCGGGACAGTAAACACCATATATTTT	CASRFSAGTVNTIYF